What follows are 5 T cell receptor beta chains derived from one specimen sequenced in a study of T cell responses to AZD1222 COVID-19 vaccine. Sequenced by immunoSEQ multiplex PCR; TCRdb stores in-frame clones only, minus some. The sample holds roughly 150,000 clones, 90% seen once. This specimen consisted of peripheral blood, obtained on day 0 of AZD1222 vaccination. Receptors originate from an adult in good health.

This sequence joins TRBV29-1 and TRBJ1-1; TRBD1 agrees at 8 bases. This CDR3 is 13 amino acids long. In germline, CDR1 is SQVTM, CDR2 ANQGSEA. Losses at the gene ends were 7 bases for V and 5 bases for J; bases not matched to a gene: 9. The CDR3 protein is CSAMTGERTEAFF. Here the CDR3 DNA reads TGCAGCGCTATGACAGGGGAGAGGACTGAAGCTTTCTTT.

The V and J genes are TRBV7-9 and TRBJ2-1; a possible D gene is TRBD1 (6 bases). The V end was cut by 1 base, the J end by 9 bases, with 10 bases between. Germline V gives CDR1 SEHNR, CDR2 FQNEAQ (reference sequence). This CDR3 spans 13 amino acids. CDR3 bases: TGTGCCAGCAGCTTAGTGGGGGCAGTTGAGCAGTTCTTC. Protein: CASSLVGAVEQFF.

This chain joins TRBV15 and TRBJ2-7; the D gene could be TRBD1 or TRBD2 (5 bases each). Germline CDR1 reads LNHNV; CDR2 reads YYDKDF (reference sequence). The CDR3 runs to 15 residues. Trimming shortened V by 1 base and J by 4 bases, and 14 bases separated the two germline ends. The DNA of the CDR3 is TGTGCCACCAGCAGAGGACAGTGGGGGATGTACGAGCAGTACTTC. Residues: CATSRGQWGMYEQYF.

This chain connects TRBV13 to TRBJ1-4, with TRBD1 matching over 10 bases. Trimming at V came to 1 base and at J to 9 bases, leaving 5 bases not matched to a gene. The CDR3 spans 15 residues. The germline gives CDR1 PRHDT, CDR2 FYEKMQ (reference sequence). The CDR3 region has the DNA TGTGCCAGCAGCTTAGCACCGGGACAGGGGAAAAAACTGTTTTTT. Amino acid sequence: CASSLAPGQGKKLFF.

This sequence joins TRBV12-3 or TRBV12-4 and TRBJ1-3; D gene uncertain. CDR3 length: 13 amino acids. The V end lost 6 bases, the J end lost 0 bases, and 6 bases lay between the germline ends. The CDR3 reads CASRPSSGNTIYF. CDR3 nucleotide sequence: TGTGCCAGCAGACCTAGCTCTGGAAACACCATATATTTT.